This T cell receptor (beta chain) derives from a study of T and B cells in COVID-19 patients. Study at large: Most recovered patients had mild to moderate COVID-19 treated as outpatients. The recovered cohort's median age was about 31 years, versus around 70 years in active infection.

Multiplex PCR with BIOMED2 TRB-A/B primer pools amplified TRB rearrangements. TCRdb used MiXCR to reprocess the multiplex PCR reads, holding one entry per CDR3 protein. The data hold nearly 15,000 distinct CDR3 sequences, with 25% to 30% observed a single time. TRB was amplified from approximately 250-480 ng of blood genomic DNA. Study findings and constraints: Clonality of TRB repertoires was high in active COVID-19; recovery brought above-healthy diversity and richness. There were 2,331 TCR clusters exclusive to the recovered cohort, a few dozen with low generation probability.

This clonotype is medium-sized (0.01 to 0.1%) in the sample. Its specificity is not known. Germline V gives CDR1 SGHKS, CDR2 YYEKEE (reference sequence). The CDR3 sequence is 14 residues long. The V end lost 3 bases, the J end lost 1 base, and 8 bases lay between the germline ends. The rearrangement uses TRBV5-5 and TRBJ2-1, with D unresolved. This receptor was identified in a human donor who had recovered from COVID-19. Specimen: blood. The CDR3 sequence: CASSSWTSYNEQFF. The CDR3 DNA sequence: TGTGCCAGCAGCTCCTGGACGTCCTACAATGAGCAGTTCTTC. The variable domain in full, completed from reference TRBV5-5 and TRBJ2-1, reads DAGVTQSPTHLIKTRGQQVTLRCSPISGHKSVSWYQQVLGQGPQFIFQYYEKEERGRGNFPDRFSARQFPNYSSELNVNALLLGDSALYLCASSSWTSYNEQFFGPGTRLTVL.